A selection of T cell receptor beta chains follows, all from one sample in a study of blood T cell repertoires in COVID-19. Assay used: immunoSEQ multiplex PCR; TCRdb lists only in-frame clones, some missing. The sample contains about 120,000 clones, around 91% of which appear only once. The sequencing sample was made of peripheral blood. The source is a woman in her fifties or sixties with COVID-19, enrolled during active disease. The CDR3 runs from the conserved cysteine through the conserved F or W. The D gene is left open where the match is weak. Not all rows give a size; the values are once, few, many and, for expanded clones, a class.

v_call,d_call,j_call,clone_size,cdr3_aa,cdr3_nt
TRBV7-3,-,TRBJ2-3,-,CASSSAGRFLADTQYF,TGTGCCAGCAGCTCAGCCGGGAGATTTCTGGCAGATACGCAGTATTTT
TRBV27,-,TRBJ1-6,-,CASSYLNNSPLHF,TGTGCCAGCAGTTATCTTAATAATTCACCCCTCCACTTT
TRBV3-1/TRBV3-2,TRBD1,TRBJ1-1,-,CASSQGAGQGLATEAFF,TGTGCCAGCAGCCAAGGGGCGGGACAGGGACTGGCCACTGAAGCTTTCTTT
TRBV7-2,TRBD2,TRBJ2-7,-,CASSFGRGAYEQYF,TGTGCCAGCAGCTTTGGGCGGGGGGCCTACGAGCAGTACTTC
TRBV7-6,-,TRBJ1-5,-,CASSLGSGDNQPQHF,TGTGCCAGCAGCTTAGGTTCGGGGGACAATCAGCCCCAGCATTTT
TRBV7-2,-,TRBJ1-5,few,CASSPLRHLNQPQHF,TGTGCCAGCAGCCCCCTTCGACATCTCAATCAGCCCCAGCATTTT
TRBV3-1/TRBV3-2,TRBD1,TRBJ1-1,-,CASSHRQGSTEAFF,TGTGCCAGCAGCCATAGACAGGGAAGCACTGAAGCTTTCTTT
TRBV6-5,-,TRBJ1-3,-,CASSYRRTGNTIYF,TGTGCCAGCAGTTACAGGAGGACTGGAAACACCATATATTTT
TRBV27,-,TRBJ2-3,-,CASSLARPSTDTQYF,TGTGCCAGCAGTTTAGCCAGGCCTAGCACAGATACGCAGTATTTT
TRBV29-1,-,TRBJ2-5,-,CSVVEGAQETQYF,TGCAGCGTGGTGGAGGGCGCCCAAGAGACCCAGTACTTC